Listed below are T cell receptor beta chains from one sample, sequenced in a study of T cell changes during pregnancy in multiple sclerosis. Data came from immunoSEQ multiplex PCR; TCRdb stores just in-frame clones and leaves some out. The repertoire has roughly 48,000 clones, 85% to 95% of them found once; the top ten carry 0.91%. The specimen comprised CD4+ T cells from peripheral blood mononuclear cells, sampled in the second trimester of pregnancy. These receptors were taken from a female donor in good health, enrolled as a control in a pregnancy study. CDR3s include the opening cysteine and the closing phenylalanine or tryptophan. A D gene is named only where the DNA matches it firmly. Clone size is given for some rows only: seen once, a few or many times, or a class if the clone is expanded.

clone_size j_call cdr3_length d_call v_call cdr3_aa cdr3_nt
. TRBJ2-1 15 TRBD2 TRBV9 CASSPPWAGGREQFF TGTGCCAGCAGCCCCCCTTGGGCGGGGGGGCGTGAGCAGTTCTTC
. TRBJ2-5 14 . TRBV7-9 CASSPGGAWETQYF TGTGCCAGCAGCCCTGGGGGGGCTTGGGAGACCCAGTACTTC
few TRBJ2-2 16 . TRBV19 CASRMMAGISAGELFF TGTGCCAGTCGAATGATGGCGGGAATTAGCGCCGGGGAGCTGTTTTTT
once TRBJ1-2 16 . TRBV11-2 CASSQGAGLANYGYTF TGTGCCAGCAGCCAAGGTGCAGGGCTAGCTAACTATGGCTACACCTTC
once TRBJ2-1 15 TRBD2 TRBV5-4 CASSRGLAEGDEQFF TGTGCCAGCAGCCGGGGACTAGCGGAGGGCGATGAGCAGTTCTTC
once TRBJ2-1 13 TRBD1 TRBV2 CASGDRGDNEQFF TGTGCCAGCGGGGACAGGGGGGACAATGAGCAGTTCTTC
. TRBJ1-1 13 . TRBV7-2 CASSLQMNTEAFF TGTGCCAGCAGCTTACAGATGAACACTGAAGCTTTCTTT
once TRBJ2-7 14 TRBD1 TRBV28 CASSRTTGVGEQYF TGTGCCAGCAGCCGGACAACAGGGGTGGGGGAGCAGTACTTC
. TRBJ2-7 16 . TRBV6-4 CASSDGAGQGCYEQYF TGTGCCAGCAGTGACGGGGCGGGGCAGGGCTGCTACGAGCAGTACTTC
. TRBJ2-1 15 TRBD2 TRBV29-1 CSARWERELYNEQFF TGCAGCGCCCGGTGGGAGCGGGAGTTGTACAATGAGCAGTTCTTC
. TRBJ2-3 20 TRBD2 TRBV10-1 CASSEGGSLAGGPWKDTQYF TGCGCCAGCAGTGAAGGAGGTAGCCTAGCGGGAGGGCCTTGGAAAGATACGCAGTATTTT
. TRBJ1-5 14 TRBD1 TRBV7-2 CASSSTGLGQPQHF TGTGCCAGCAGCTCGACAGGGTTAGGGCAGCCCCAGCATTTT
. TRBJ1-3 15 TRBD1 TRBV4-3 CASSTTGAIGNTIYF TGCGCCAGCAGCACGACAGGGGCGATTGGAAACACCATATATTTT
. TRBJ2-5 17 TRBD1 TRBV14 CASSQKWGQGDQETQYF TGTGCCAGCAGCCAAAAATGGGGACAGGGAGACCAAGAGACCCAGTACTTC
. TRBJ2-2 18 . TRBV7-9 CASSLSFIGTPNTGELFF TGTGCCAGCAGCCTTTCCTTTATAGGGACTCCGAACACCGGGGAGCTGTTTTTT
. TRBJ1-2 14 . TRBV28 CASIAPREGRGYTF TGTGCCAGCATCGCTCCTAGGGAGGGCCGGGGCTACACCTTC
. TRBJ1-2 19 . TRBV4-2 CASSQGTGLKWPANYGYTF TGTGCCAGCAGCCAAGGTACAGGCCTCAAGTGGCCAGCTAACTATGGCTACACCTTC
. TRBJ2-3 17 . TRBV6-1 CASSEPLALKGADTQYF TGTGCCAGCAGTGAACCCCTAGCTCTGAAGGGAGCAGATACGCAGTATTTT
. TRBJ1-2 16 . TRBV9 CASSVASTRPNYGYTF TGTGCCAGCAGCGTAGCCAGCACTAGACCGAACTATGGCTACACCTTC